This T cell receptor (beta chain) comes out of a study of T-cell memory formation after mild COVID-19. The CDR3 consists of 13 residues. The germline V gene encodes CDR1 LNHDA and CDR2 SQIVND (reference sequence). Trimming cost V 5 bases and J 7 bases, with 15 bases left between them. This clonotype came up a few times. Antigen specificity is unknown. Whole-study results and caveats: Cross-reactive memory appears to have joined, as suggested by some responding clones showing up in pre-infection memory.

MiXCR, run by TCRdb on the 5' RACE reads, gives a single entry per CDR3 protein. The profile shows around 120,000 distinct CDR3 sequences, 16% of them singletons. Sample: PBMCs or a T cell subset sorted from them (not recorded which). The clonotype originates from an adult woman who had mild COVID-19 (a few samples of this study predate the infection). Cell type and time point are not known. This rearrangement joins TRBV19 to TRBJ2-7, with TRBD1 as a possible D gene (5 bases). In nucleotides, the CDR3 is TGTGCCAGTAGTCGGACACTTTACTATGAGCAGTACTTC. Protein: CASSRTLYYEQYF.